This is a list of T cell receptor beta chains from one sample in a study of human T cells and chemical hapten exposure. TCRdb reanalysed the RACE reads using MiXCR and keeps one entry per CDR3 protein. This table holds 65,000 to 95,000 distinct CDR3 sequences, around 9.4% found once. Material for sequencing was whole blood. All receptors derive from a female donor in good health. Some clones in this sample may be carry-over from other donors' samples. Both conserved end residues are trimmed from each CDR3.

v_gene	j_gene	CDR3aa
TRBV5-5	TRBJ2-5	ATRDKQETQY
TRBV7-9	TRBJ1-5	ASSLSGTGYFEPQH
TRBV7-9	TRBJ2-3	ASSLAQGGSDTQY
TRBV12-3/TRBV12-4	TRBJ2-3	ASSFTWGGVDTQY
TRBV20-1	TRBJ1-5	SASRIWGGSNQPQH
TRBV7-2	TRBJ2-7	ASSLRGGSGIYEQY
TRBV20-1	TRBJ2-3	SAVSGGTDTQY
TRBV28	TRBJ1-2	ASSSLSKGNYGYT
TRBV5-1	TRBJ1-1	ASSLTGGASVTEAF
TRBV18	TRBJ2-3	ASSRRITTGGPDTQY
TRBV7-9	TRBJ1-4	ASSFQEVGEKLF
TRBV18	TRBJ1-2	ASSPSSRDRGGYT
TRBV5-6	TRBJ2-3	ASSQETGSDTQY
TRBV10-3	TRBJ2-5	AISGPGTAIQETQY
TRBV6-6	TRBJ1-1	ASSPLRGTEAF
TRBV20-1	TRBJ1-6	SAPTGDRNSPLH
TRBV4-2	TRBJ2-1	ASSQVAARGPTNEQF
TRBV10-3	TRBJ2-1	AISEGKNEQF
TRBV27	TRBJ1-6	ASRKDRQQPRGYNSPLH
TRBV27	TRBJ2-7	ASSFRGGSSYEQY
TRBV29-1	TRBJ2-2	SVIHPGITGELF
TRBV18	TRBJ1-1	ASSPFQGGDTEAF
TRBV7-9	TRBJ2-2	ASSILSRGGTVTGELF
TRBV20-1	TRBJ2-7	SATGLKGYEQY
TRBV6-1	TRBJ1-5	ASKTGQGGNQPQH
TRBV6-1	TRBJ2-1	ASSGGTHNEQF
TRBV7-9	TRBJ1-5	ASSLEQGANQPQH
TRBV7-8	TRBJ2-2	ASSRLAGGPDTGELF